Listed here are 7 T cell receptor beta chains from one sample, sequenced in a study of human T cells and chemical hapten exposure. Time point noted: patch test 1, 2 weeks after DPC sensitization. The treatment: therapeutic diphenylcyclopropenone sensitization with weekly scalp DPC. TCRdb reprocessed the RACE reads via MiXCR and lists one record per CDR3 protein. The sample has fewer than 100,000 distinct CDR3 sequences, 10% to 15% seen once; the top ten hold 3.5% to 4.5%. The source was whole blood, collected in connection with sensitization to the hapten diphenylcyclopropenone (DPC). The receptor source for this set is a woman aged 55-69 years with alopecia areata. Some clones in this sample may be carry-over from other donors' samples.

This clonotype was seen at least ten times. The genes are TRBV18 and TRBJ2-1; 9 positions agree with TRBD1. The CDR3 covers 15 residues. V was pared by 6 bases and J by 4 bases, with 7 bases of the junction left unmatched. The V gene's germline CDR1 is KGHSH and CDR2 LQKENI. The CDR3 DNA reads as TGTGCCAGCTCCCCCCCGGGACAGGGATACAATGAGCAGTTCTTC. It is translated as CASSPPGQGYNEQFF.

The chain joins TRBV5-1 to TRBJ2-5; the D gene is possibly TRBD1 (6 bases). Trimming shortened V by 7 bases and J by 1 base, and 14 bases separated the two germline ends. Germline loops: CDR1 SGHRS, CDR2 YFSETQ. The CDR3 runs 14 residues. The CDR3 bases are TGCGCCAGCGGAAAGAGACAGGCCCAAGAGACCCAGTACTTC. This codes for CASGKRQAQETQYF.

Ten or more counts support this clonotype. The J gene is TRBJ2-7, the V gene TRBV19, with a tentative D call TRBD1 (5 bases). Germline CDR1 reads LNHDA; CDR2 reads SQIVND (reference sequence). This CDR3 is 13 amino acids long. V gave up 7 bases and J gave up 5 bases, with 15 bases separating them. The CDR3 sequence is CASKARAKNEQYF. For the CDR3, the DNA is TGTGCCAGTAAGGCCAGGGCCAAAAACGAGCAGTACTTC.

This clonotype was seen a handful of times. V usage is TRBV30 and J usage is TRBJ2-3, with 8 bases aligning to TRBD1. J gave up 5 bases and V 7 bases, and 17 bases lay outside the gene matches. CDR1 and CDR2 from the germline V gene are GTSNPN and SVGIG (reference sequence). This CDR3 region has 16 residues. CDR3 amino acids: CASEDREQGGVDTQYF. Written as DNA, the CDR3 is TGTGCCTCGGAGGACAGGGAACAGGGAGGAGTAGATACGCAGTATTTT.

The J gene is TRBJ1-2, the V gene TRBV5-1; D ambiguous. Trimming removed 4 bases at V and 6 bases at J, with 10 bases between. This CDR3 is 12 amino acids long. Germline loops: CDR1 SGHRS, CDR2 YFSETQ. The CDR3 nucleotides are TGCGCCAGCAGCATGGAAGGCGATGGCTACACCTTC. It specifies CASSMEGDGYTF.

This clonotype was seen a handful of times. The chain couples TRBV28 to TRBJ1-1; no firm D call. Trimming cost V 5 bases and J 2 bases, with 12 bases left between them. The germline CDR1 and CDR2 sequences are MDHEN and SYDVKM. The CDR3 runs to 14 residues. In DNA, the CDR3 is TGTGCCAGCAGTACTTCTACGGGTAACACTGAAGCTTTCTTT. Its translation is CASSTSTGNTEAFF.

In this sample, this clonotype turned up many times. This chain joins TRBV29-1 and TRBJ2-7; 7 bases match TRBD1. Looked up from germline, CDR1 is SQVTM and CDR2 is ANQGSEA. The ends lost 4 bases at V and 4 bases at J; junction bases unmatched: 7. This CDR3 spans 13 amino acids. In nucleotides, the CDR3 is TGCAGCGTTGCCGGGACAGCGAGTTACGAGCAGTACTTC. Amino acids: CSVAGTASYEQYF.